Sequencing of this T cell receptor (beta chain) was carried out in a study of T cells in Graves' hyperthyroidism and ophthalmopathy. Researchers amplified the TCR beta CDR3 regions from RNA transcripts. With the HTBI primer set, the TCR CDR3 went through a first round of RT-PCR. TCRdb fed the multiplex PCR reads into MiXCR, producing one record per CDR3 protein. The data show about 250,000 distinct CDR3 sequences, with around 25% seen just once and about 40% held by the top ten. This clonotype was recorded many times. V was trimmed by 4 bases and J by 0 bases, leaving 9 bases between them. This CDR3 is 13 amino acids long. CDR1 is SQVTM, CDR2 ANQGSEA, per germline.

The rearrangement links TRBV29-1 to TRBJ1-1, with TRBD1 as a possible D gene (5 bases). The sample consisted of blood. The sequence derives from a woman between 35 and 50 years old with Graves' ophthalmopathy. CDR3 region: CSVGGGMNTEAFF. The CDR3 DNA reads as TGCAGCGTTGGGGGGGGAATGAACACTGAAGCTTTCTTT.